The entry below gives a single TCR beta chain sequence along with its context. This CDR3 has 14 amino acids. In germline, CDR1 is MDHEN, CDR2 SYDVKM. V dropped 6 bases and J dropped 2; count of bases not matched to a gene: 5. Sequenced by immunoSEQ multiplex PCR; TCRdb stores in-frame clones only, minus some. The data contain around 88,000 clones, approximately 92% of them singletons. This sample is part of a study of T cell changes during pregnancy in multiple sclerosis. This clonotype was obtained from a female donor with multiple sclerosis, enrolled in a pregnancy study. The material was peripheral blood, obtained in the first trimester of pregnancy. The rearrangement links TRBV28 to TRBJ1-2, with 8 bases fitting TRBD1. The CDR3 reads CASSPGGPNYGYTF. The CDR3 DNA is TGTGCCAGCAGCCCAGGGGGCCCAAACTATGGCTACACCTTC.